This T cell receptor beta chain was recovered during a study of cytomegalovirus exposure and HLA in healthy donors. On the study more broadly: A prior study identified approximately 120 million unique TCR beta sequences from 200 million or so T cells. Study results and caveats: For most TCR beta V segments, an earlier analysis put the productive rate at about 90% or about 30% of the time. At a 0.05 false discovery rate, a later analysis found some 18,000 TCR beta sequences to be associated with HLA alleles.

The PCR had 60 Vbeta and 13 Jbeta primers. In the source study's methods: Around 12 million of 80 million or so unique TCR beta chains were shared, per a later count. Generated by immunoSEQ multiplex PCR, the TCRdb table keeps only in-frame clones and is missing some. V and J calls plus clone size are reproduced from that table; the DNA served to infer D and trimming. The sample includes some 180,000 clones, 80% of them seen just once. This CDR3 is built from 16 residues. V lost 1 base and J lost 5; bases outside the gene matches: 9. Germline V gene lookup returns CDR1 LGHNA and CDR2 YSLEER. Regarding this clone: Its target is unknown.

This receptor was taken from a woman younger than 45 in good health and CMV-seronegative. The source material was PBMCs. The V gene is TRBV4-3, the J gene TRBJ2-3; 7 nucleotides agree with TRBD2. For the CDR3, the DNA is TGCGCCAGCAGCCAAGCCTCACATCGGGAGGTAGATACGCAGTATTTT. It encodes CASSQASHREVDTQYF.